These 21 T cell receptor beta chains were all obtained from the same sample, sequenced in a study of naive and memory T cell subsets. Both TRBC1 and TRBC2 were covered by a beta constant-region primer of two equimolar oligonucleotides. In TCRdb, the UMI-ligation and nested PCR reads were re-called with MiXCR into one record per CDR3 protein. The table has 84,000 or so distinct CDR3 sequences, 7% to 8% seen once; the top ten hold 1.6%. Sequenced input: central memory CD4+ T cells from blood. The receptors stem from a human donor in good health.

The rearrangement links TRBV6-2 or TRBV6-3 to TRBJ2-7; no firm D call. CDR1 and CDR2 (germline): MNHEY, SVGEGT. The CDR3 is 13 residues long. V dropped 2 bases and J dropped 0 bases, with 5 bases sitting between them. The CDR3 region is CASSYKVSYEQYF. For the CDR3, the DNA is TGTGCCAGCAGTTACAAGGTCTCCTACGAGCAGTACTTC.

About this clonotype: This sequence may be a read error, since a much larger clone differs from it by one base. The V call is TRBV6-2 or TRBV6-3, the J call TRBJ1-5, with TRBD1 matching over 8 bases. Germline CDR1 and CDR2: MNHEY and SVGEGT. The CDR3 length is 15 residues. CDR3 in amino acids: CASRSTGDSDQPQHF. CDR3 bases: TGTGCCAGCAGATCGACAGGGGATAGCGATCAGCCCCAGCATTTT.

This clonotype has just a few counts. The gene calls are TRBV14 and TRBJ2-5, with a weak D call TRBD1 (6 bases). Trimming shortened V by 3 bases and J by 7 bases, and 15 bases separated the two germline ends. Germline values: CDR1 SGHDN, CDR2 FVKESK. CDR3 size: 14 residues. DNA of the CDR3: TGTGCCAGCAGCCAGAACGACAGGCCGGGGACCCAGTACTTC. This sequence encodes CASSQNDRPGTQYF.

The chain employs TRBV27 and TRBJ2-1, with TRBD2 identical over 11 bases. Per germline, CDR1 MNHEY and CDR2 SMNVEV (reference sequence). The CDR3 is 15 amino acids. Trimming at V came to 8 bases and at J to 8 bases, leaving 11 bases not matched to a gene. The CDR3 DNA follows: TGTGCCAGCGGGAAAACTAGCGGGAGTGCCGATGAGCAGTTCTTC. Its protein product is CASGKTSGSADEQFF.

In its sample, this clonotype was seen many times. This rearrangement joins TRBV10-3 to TRBJ1-2, with 8 nucleotides matching TRBD1. V was clipped by 2 bases and J by 2 bases; unmatched bases: 1. Germline values: CDR1 ENHRY, CDR2 SYGVKD. The length of the CDR3 is 14 residues. The CDR3 spells CAISEGDRNYGYTF. The CDR3 DNA reads as TGTGCCATCAGTGAGGGGGACAGGAACTATGGCTACACCTTC.

This rearrangement joins TRBV5-8 to TRBJ1-1; D is unresolved. The CDR3 consists of 14 residues. Between the trimmed V and J ends, which lost 4 bases and 6 bases, there was a span of 16 bases. Germline V gives CDR1 SGHTS, CDR2 YDEGEE. The CDR3 region is CASSPDPTGAEAFF. CDR3 in DNA: TGTGCCAGCAGCCCTGACCCCACCGGCGCTGAAGCTTTCTTT.

V usage is TRBV20-1 and J usage is TRBJ1-5; 9 bases are shared with TRBD1. The CDR3 extends over 13 amino acids. Losses at the gene ends were 6 bases for V and 2 bases for J; bases not matched to a gene: 2. CDR1 is DFQATT, CDR2 SNEGSKA, per germline (reference sequence). The CDR3 sequence is CSARTGGNQPQHF. In nucleotides, the CDR3 is TGCAGTGCGCGGACAGGGGGCAATCAGCCCCAGCATTTT.

This clonotype was observed a handful of times. The chain is built from TRBV2 and TRBJ2-3; tentatively, D is TRBD2 (6 bases). Trimming pared 6 bases from V and 3 bases from J, leaving 10 bases between. The CDR3 sequence is 13 residues long. Germline values: CDR1 SNHLY, CDR2 FYNNEI. As DNA, the CDR3 is TGTGCCAGCAGGGGGGGACTGACAGATACGCAGTATTTT. It yields the protein CASRGGLTDTQYF. Variable domain in full (rest from reference TRBV2 and TRBJ2-3): EPEVTQTPSHQVTQMGQEVILRCVPISNHLYFYWYRQILGQKVEFLVSFYNNEISEKSEIFDDQFSVERPDGSNFTLKIRSTKLEDSAMYFCASRGGLTDTQYFGPGTRLTVL.

The chain has TRBV11-2 and TRBJ2-3; D perhaps matches TRBD2 (6 bases). With 0 bases removed from V and 3 bases from J, the gap between germline ends came to 10 bases. The length of the CDR3 is 15 residues. CDR1 SGHAT and CDR2 FQNNGV come from the germline V gene. The CDR3 is CASSLDGGETDTQYF. CDR3 DNA: TGTGCCAGCAGCTTAGATGGAGGGGAAACAGATACGCAGTATTTT.

In its sample, this clonotype was seen many times. The chain recombines TRBV29-1 with TRBJ2-7; TRBD2 might be the D (5 bases). V lost 7 bases, J lost 6 bases, and 10 bases lay in between. Germline CDR1 SQVTM, CDR2 ANQGSEA. The CDR3 has 10 amino acids. CDR3 amino acids: CSAWAGEQYF. As DNA, the CDR3 is TGCAGCGCCTGGGCGGGCGAGCAGTACTTC.

This clonotype has a handful of counts. This chain uses TRBV14 with TRBJ2-7, with 8 positions matching TRBD2. The length of the CDR3 is 21 residues. Germline V gene sequence: CDR1 SGHDN, CDR2 FVKESK. V was clipped by 0 bases and J by 9 bases; unmatched bases: 28. CDR3 residues: CASSQDAADVWGLGGRVRQYF. DNA for the CDR3: TGTGCCAGCAGCCAAGACGCGGCGGATGTGTGGGGACTAGGAGGTAGGGTCCGGCAGTACTTC.

This clonotype was recorded at least ten times. The chain is built from TRBV12-3 or TRBV12-4 and TRBJ1-2; 7 bases line up with TRBD1. CDR3 length equals 13 residues. V shed 6 bases and J 3 bases; nucleotides not matched to a gene: 4. The CDR3: CASSGQVDYGYTF. The CDR3 bases are TGTGCCAGCAGCGGACAGGTTGACTATGGCTACACCTTC.

The table lists this clonotype with a few counts. The J gene is TRBJ2-1, the V gene TRBV18; possible D gene TRBD2, 5 bases. Germline V CDR1 and CDR2: KGHSH, LQKENI. V shed 6 bases and J shed 1 base, with 16 bases lying between them. The CDR3 runs to 16 residues. CDR3 in amino acids: CASSPIGSGSYNEQFF. CDR3 nucleotides: TGTGCCAGCTCCCCGATAGGGAGTGGGTCCTACAATGAGCAGTTCTTC. Supplemented by reference TRBV18 and TRBJ2-1, the full variable domain reads NAGVMQNPRHLVRRRGQEARLRCSPMKGHSHVYWYRQLPEEGLKFMVYLQKENIIDESGMPKERFSAEFPKEGPSILRIQQVVRGDSAAYFCASSPIGSGSYNEQFFGPGTRLTVL.

The chain combines TRBV29-1 with TRBJ2-1; 9 nucleotides line up with TRBD1. The CDR3 is 15 residues long. Germline V gene lookup returns CDR1 SQVTM and CDR2 ANQGSEA. The trim removed 7 bases at V and 5 bases at J, leaving 12 bases unmatched. The CDR3 reads CSDGTGLSQNNEQFF. The CDR3 nucleotides read TGCAGCGACGGGACAGGGCTTTCCCAGAACAATGAGCAGTTCTTC.

The rearrangement uses TRBV5-4 and TRBJ2-3; no firm D call. The CDR3 contains 13 residues. Germline V gives CDR1 SGHNT, CDR2 YYREEE (reference sequence). V dropped 4 bases and J dropped 4 bases, with 10 bases sitting between them. In nucleotides, the CDR3 is TGTGCCAGCAGCCATTCTTCTGCAGATACGCAGTATTTT. Residues: CASSHSSADTQYF.

There are many counts of this clonotype. The chain uses TRBV6-2 or TRBV6-3 and TRBJ1-5; D perhaps matches TRBD1 (6 bases). V was shortened by 5 bases and J by 4 bases, with 18 bases between the two germline ends. Germline CDR1 reads MNHEY; CDR2 reads SVGEGT. The CDR3 has 16 amino acids. As DNA, the CDR3 is TGTGCCAGCAGTCCCAGGCCGGACAGCCTTAATCAGCCCCAGCATTTT. Its protein is CASSPRPDSLNQPQHF.

This clonotype was seen repeatedly, ten times or more. This chain joins TRBV20-1 and TRBJ1-6, with TRBD1 identical over 8 bases. The CDR3 consists of 12 residues. The germline V gene encodes CDR1 DFQATT and CDR2 SNEGSKA (reference sequence). Trimming removed 5 bases from V and 10 bases from J; junction bases left unmatched: 4. The CDR3 DNA reads TGCAGTGCTGCCGGACAGGGATCACCCCTCCACTTT. It codes for CSAAGQGSPLHF.

This clonotype was observed at least ten times. V is TRBV29-1 and J is TRBJ2-7; TRBD1 matches 9 bases. Per germline, CDR1 SQVTM and CDR2 ANQGSEA. The V and J ends lost 4 bases and 4 bases, in that order; junction bases with no gene match: 8. CDR3 length: 14 amino acids. The CDR3 DNA reads TGCAGCGTTGCCGGGGGACAGGGATCGTACGAGCAGTACTTC. This codes for CSVAGGQGSYEQYF.

This clonotype has ten or more counts. V gene TRBV20-1 combines with J gene TRBJ2-3; D gene ambiguous. The CDR3 sequence is 16 residues long. Germline values: CDR1 DFQATT, CDR2 SNEGSKA (reference sequence). The V gene lost 0 bases and the J gene lost 1 base, with 14 bases spanning the gap. The CDR3 loop reads CSARESSNWRTDTQYF. The CDR3 bases are TGCAGTGCTAGAGAGTCGTCCAACTGGCGCACAGATACGCAGTATTTT.

This rearrangement joins TRBV6-1 to TRBJ1-2; no clear D gene. V lost 4 bases to trimming and J lost 0 bases, with 12 bases between them. Germline CDR1 reads MNHNS; CDR2 reads SASEGT. The CDR3 has 15 residues. The chain's CDR3 is CASSVGGVANYGYTF. CDR3 bases: TGTGCCAGCAGTGTCGGTGGAGTCGCTAACTATGGCTACACCTTC.

This clonotype was recorded many times. The chain links TRBV27 to TRBJ1-1, with 7 bases lining up with TRBD1. The V gene end was trimmed by 2 bases and the J gene end by 5 bases; junction bases not matched to a gene: 17. The CDR3 has 18 residues. Per germline, CDR1 MNHEY and CDR2 SMNVEV (reference sequence). The DNA of the CDR3 is TGTGCCAGCAGTTTAGTTAGTGCCAGGGGGAATTTAAGGACTGAAGCTTTCTTT. It translates to CASSLVSARGNLRTEAFF.